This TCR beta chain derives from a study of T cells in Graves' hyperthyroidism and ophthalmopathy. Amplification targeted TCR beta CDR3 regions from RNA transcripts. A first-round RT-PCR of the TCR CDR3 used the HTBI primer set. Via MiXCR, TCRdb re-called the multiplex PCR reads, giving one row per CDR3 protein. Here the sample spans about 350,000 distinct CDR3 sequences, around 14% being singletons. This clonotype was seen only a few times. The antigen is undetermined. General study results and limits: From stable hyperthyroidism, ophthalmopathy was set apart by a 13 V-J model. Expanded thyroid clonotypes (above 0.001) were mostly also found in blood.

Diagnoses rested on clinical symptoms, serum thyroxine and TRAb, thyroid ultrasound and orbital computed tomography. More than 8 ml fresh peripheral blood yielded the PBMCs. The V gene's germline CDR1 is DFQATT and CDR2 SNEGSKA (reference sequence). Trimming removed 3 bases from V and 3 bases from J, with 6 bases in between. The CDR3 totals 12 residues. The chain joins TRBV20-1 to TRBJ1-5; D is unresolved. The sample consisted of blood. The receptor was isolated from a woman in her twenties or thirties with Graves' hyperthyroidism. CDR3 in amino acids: CSARTVNQPQHF. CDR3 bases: TGCAGTGCTAGGACCGTCAATCAGCCCCAGCATTTT.